Sequencing of this TCR beta chain was carried out in a study of cytomegalovirus exposure and HLA in healthy donors. Findings of the study overall: Exclusion as indistinguishable affected some V segments, including TRBV6-2 and TRBV6-3. CMV serostatus was the only recorded immune exposure for donors.

Healthy donors of bone marrow made up the group. Details on this clone: Its antigen is unidentified.

This PCR relied on a set of 60 Vbeta primers and 13 Jbeta primers. TCRdb keeps only in-frame clones here, not all; method: immunoSEQ multiplex PCR. The sample contains roughly 100,000 clones, about 13% of which appear only once. Germline CDR1 SGHNT, CDR2 YYREEE (reference sequence). CDR3 length: 14 residues. Trimming stripped 1 base from V and 3 bases from J, with 10 bases between. This clonotype was obtained from a man between 35 and 55 years old in good health and CMV-seropositive. Sequencing was carried out using PBMCs. The chain uses TRBV5-4 and TRBJ1-1; TRBD1 might be the D (6 bases). CDR3 loop: CASSLLGGYTEAFF. In DNA, the CDR3 is TGTGCCAGCAGCTTGTTAGGGGGTTACACTGAAGCTTTCTTT.